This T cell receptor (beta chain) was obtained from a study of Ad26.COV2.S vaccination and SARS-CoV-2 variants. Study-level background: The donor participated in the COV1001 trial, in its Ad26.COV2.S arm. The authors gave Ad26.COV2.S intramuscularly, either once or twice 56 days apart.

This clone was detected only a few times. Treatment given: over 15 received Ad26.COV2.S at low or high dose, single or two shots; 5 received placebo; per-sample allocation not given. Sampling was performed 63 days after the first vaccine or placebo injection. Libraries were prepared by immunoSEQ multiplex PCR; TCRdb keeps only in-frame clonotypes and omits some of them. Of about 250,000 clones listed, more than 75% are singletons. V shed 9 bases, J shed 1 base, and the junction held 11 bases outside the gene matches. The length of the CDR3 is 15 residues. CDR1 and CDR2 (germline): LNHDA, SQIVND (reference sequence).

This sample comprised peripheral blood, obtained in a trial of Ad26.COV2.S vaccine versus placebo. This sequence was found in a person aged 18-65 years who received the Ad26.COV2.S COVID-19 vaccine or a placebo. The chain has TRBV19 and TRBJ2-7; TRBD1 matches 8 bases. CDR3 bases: TGTGCCAGCAAGACCTCTTGGACAGGGTCCTACGAGCAGTACTTC. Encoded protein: CASKTSWTGSYEQYF. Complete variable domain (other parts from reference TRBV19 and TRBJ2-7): DGGITQSPKYLFRKEGQNVTLSCEQNLNHDAMYWYRQDPGQGLRLIYYSQIVNDFQKGDIAEGYSVSREKKESFPLTVTSAQKNPTAFYLCASKTSWTGSYEQYFGPGTRLTVT.